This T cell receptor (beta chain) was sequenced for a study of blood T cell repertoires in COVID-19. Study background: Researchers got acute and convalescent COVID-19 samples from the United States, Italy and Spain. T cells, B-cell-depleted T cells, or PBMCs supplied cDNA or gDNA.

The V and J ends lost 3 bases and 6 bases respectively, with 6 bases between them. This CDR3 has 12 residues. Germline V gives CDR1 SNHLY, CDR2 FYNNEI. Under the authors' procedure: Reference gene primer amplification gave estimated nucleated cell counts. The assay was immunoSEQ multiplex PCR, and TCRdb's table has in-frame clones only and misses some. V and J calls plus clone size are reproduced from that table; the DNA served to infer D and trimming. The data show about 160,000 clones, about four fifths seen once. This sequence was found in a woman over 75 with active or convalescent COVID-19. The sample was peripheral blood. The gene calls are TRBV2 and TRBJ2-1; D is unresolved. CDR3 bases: TGTGCCAGCAGTGATGGGCTCAATGAGCAGTTCTTC. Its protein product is CASSDGLNEQFF.